This TCR beta chain is from a study of post-analysis software for immune sequencing data. Study information: Recorded subtypes: relapsing-remitting, secondary progressive, progressive-relapsing; some patients unannotated. Study-level results: Roughly five TRBV segments appeared more often in patients than in controls, and TRBV5-6, TRBV5-1 and TRBV20-1 were among these. Controls significantly exceeded multiple sclerosis patients in normalized Chao1 diversity.

cDNA libraries for TCR beta contained unique molecular identifiers. With roughly 0.85 to 11 million T cells as the source, 450,000 to 600,000 cDNA molecules resulted. TCRdb recomputed calls from the PCR reads with MiXCR, one row per CDR3 protein. Of around 700,000 distinct CDR3 sequences in the sample, roughly three fifths were seen once. Of note for this clonotype: What it binds is not known.

Trimming cost V 6 bases and J 5 bases, with 7 bases left between them. The CDR3 has 11 residues. Germline V gene sequence: CDR1 SQVTM, CDR2 ANQGSEA. This rearrangement joins TRBV29-1 to TRBJ2-2, with D uncertain. This TCR was sampled from a girl aged 2-9 years with multiple sclerosis. Sequenced input: blood. The CDR3 DNA sequence: TGCAGCGTCGAGGCGACCGGGGAGCTGTTTTTT. Encoded protein: CSVEATGELFF.